Each of the 25 T cell receptor beta chains below was sequenced from the same sample in a study of blood T cells in healthy people across ages. A J-beta primer mix and a sample-barcoded 5' primer were used in a second PCR of roughly 6 to 12 cycles. MiXCR, run by TCRdb on the 5' RACE reads, gives a single entry per CDR3 protein. The sample has hundreds of thousands of distinct CDR3 sequences, 40% to 50% seen once. Sequencing was carried out using blood. Receptors originate from a man at least 80 years old in good health.

A word on this clonotype: The junction departs from the called germline gene at one end, perhaps through a read error. The chain recombines TRBV25-1 with TRBJ1-2, with 12 bases that match TRBD1. The CDR3 extends over 14 amino acids. Per germline, CDR1 MGHDK and CDR2 SYGVNS. The DNA for the CDR3 is TGTGCCAGCAGTAAGGGACAGGGGGCGCATGGCTACATCTTC. This encodes CASSKGQGAHGYIF.

The chain carries TRBV11-3 and TRBJ2-3; 8 bases are shared with TRBD2. With 8 bases clipped from V and 2 bases from J, the junction kept 6 bases outside the gene matches. The CDR3 covers 14 residues. Germline V gene lookup returns CDR1 SGHNT and CDR2 YENEEA. The CDR3 protein is CASREGPDTDTQYF. In DNA form, the CDR3 reads TGTGCCAGCCGGGAGGGACCAGACACAGATACGCAGTATTTT.

The CDR3 sequence: CASSPRQGARNTEAFF. As DNA, the CDR3 is TGCGCCAGCAGCCCCCGACAGGGGGCCCGGAACACTGAAGCTTTCTTT. The chain combines TRBV5-1 with TRBJ1-1; 10 nucleotides agree with TRBD1. There are 16 residues in the CDR3. Germline values: CDR1 SGHRS, CDR2 YFSETQ. Unmatched junction bases numbered 7, after V lost 4 bases and J lost 1 base.

This clonotype was seen many times. The chain couples TRBV20-1 to TRBJ2-6; D is unresolved. The CDR3 is made up of 18 amino acids. The germline V and J ends were trimmed by 1 base and 0 bases, with 16 bases remaining between them. Germline V gene sequence: CDR1 DFQATT, CDR2 SNEGSKA (reference sequence). CDR3 nucleotides: TGCAGTGCTAGAGTCTTAGGGCCACCTGCCTCTGGGGCCAACGTCCTGACTTTC. As protein: CSARVLGPPASGANVLTF.

This clonotype was observed many times. This chain connects TRBV29-1 to TRBJ2-7; a weak D match, TRBD2 (6 bases). The CDR3 runs to 13 residues. The ends were cut back, 3 bases at V and 0 bases at J, with 9 bases in the middle. Per germline, CDR1 SQVTM and CDR2 ANQGSEA. This CDR3 reads CSVDGRSSYEQYF. DNA for the CDR3: TGCAGCGTTGATGGGAGGAGCTCCTACGAGCAGTACTTC.

This chain connects TRBV9 to TRBJ2-1, with 9 bases aligning to TRBD1. This CDR3 comprises 15 residues. After removal of 0 bases from V and 7 bases from J, the junction contained 5 bases not matched to a gene. CDR1 and CDR2 (germline): SGDLS, YYNGEE. In nucleotides, the CDR3 is TGTGCCAGCAGCGTAGCCAGACAGGGGGGAAATGAGCAGTTCTTC. Translating it yields CASSVARQGGNEQFF.

This clonotype was recorded a few times. J is TRBJ2-5 and V is TRBV9; 7 nucleotides align to TRBD1. The J segment lost 2 bases and the V segment lost 4 bases, leaving 8 bases of the junction unmatched. CDR3 size: 15 residues. CDR1 and CDR2 from the germline V gene are SGDLS and YYNGEE. CDR3: CASSPNLGQQETQYF. The CDR3 nucleotides read TGTGCCAGCAGCCCTAACTTGGGACAGCAAGAGACCCAGTACTTC.

This clonotype was observed a handful of times. The chain is built from TRBV2 and TRBJ1-6; no reliable D call. The V and J ends lost 10 bases and 0 bases respectively, with 13 bases between them. This CDR3 contains 15 residues. Per germline, CDR1 SNHLY and CDR2 FYNNEI. As DNA, the CDR3 is TGTGCCAACCGAGCAGGAGACTCCTATAATTCACCCCTCCACTTT. This codes for CANRAGDSYNSPLHF. The entire variable domain, with the rest obtained from reference TRBV2 and TRBJ1-6, is as follows: EPEVTQTPSHQVTQMGQEVILRCVPISNHLYFYWYRQILGQKVEFLVSFYNNEISEKSEIFDDQFSVERPDGSNFTLKIRSTKLEDSAMYFCANRAGDSYNSPLHFGNGTRLTVT.

This clonotype was counted ten times or more. The V call is TRBV29-1, the J call TRBJ2-7; 9 positions agree with TRBD1. Germline assignment: CDR1 SQVTM and CDR2 ANQGSEA. This CDR3 comprises 15 residues. V lost 2 bases and J lost 3; bases outside the gene matches: 8. CDR3 amino acids: CSVENPGQGLYEQYF. The CDR3 DNA reads TGCAGCGTTGAAAATCCGGGACAGGGACTCTACGAGCAGTACTTC.

The chain recombines TRBV7-2 with TRBJ2-7; D is undetermined. V lost 1 base to trimming and J lost 6 bases, with 10 bases between them. CDR3 length: 13 residues. Germline V CDR1 and CDR2: SGHTA, FQGNSA. The CDR3 sequence: CASSLGWISEQYF. The CDR3 DNA sequence: TGTGCCAGCAGCTTAGGGTGGATCTCCGAGCAGTACTTC.

In this sample, this clonotype turned up once. Just one base apart from a much larger clone, this may be a read error. The J gene is TRBJ2-1, the V gene TRBV27; maybe TRBD2 (6 bases). The CDR3 length is 15 residues. Germline V CDR1 and CDR2: MNHEY, SMNVEV (reference sequence). CDR3 loop: CASSSPTSSHNEQFF. CDR3 coding DNA: TGTGCCAGCAGTTCCCCAACTAGCTCCCACAATGAGCAGTTCTTC.

This clonotype was observed a handful of times. V is TRBV5-1 and J is TRBJ2-5; D is perhaps TRBD1 (6 bases). With 0 bases removed from V and 2 bases from J, the gap between germline ends came to 11 bases. The CDR3 extends over 15 amino acids. The germline V gene encodes CDR1 SGHRS and CDR2 YFSETQ. Written as DNA, the CDR3 is TGCGCCAGCAGCTTGGCAGCAACAGGGCAAGAGACCCAGTACTTC. Translating it yields CASSLAATGQETQYF. Combining the CDR3 with reference TRBV5-1 and TRBJ2-5 gives the whole variable domain KAGVTQTPRYLIKTRGQQVTLSCSPISGHRSVSWYQQTPGQGLQFLFEYFSETQRNKGNFPGRFSGRQFSNSRSEMNVSTLELGDSALYLCASSLAATGQETQYFGPGTRLLVL.

The rearrangement uses TRBV20-1 and TRBJ2-1; 7 bases match TRBD1. J lost 6 bases, V lost 1 base, and 3 bases had no gene match. Looked up from germline, CDR1 is DFQATT and CDR2 is SNEGSKA (reference sequence). CDR3 length equals 13 residues. CDR3 in amino acids: CSARGQGLNEQFF. The DNA of the CDR3 is TGCAGTGCTAGAGGACAGGGTCTCAATGAGCAGTTCTTC.

The rearrangement links TRBV27 to TRBJ2-4; 9 bases fit TRBD2. The DNA end favors TRBJ2-7, so the J call may be wrong. There are 15 residues in the CDR3. CDR1 and CDR2 (germline): MNHEY, SMNVEV (reference sequence). For the CDR3, the DNA is TGTGCCAGCAGTTTTAGCGGGAGAGGTTACTACGAGCAGTACTTC. It yields the protein CASSFSGRGYYEQYF.

The genes are TRBV2 and TRBJ2-1; 8 bases match TRBD2. The CDR3 contains 18 residues. Germline lookup yields CDR1 SNHLY and CDR2 FYNNEI. After removal of 5 bases from V and 0 bases from J, the junction contained 12 bases not matched to a gene. The CDR3: CASSPLSVAGSSYNEQFF. The DNA of the CDR3 is TGTGCCAGCAGTCCTCTATCGGTAGCGGGGTCCTCCTACAATGAGCAGTTCTTC.

The table lists this clonotype with a count of one. CDR3 DNA sequence: TGTGCCAGCAGTTTCCACGACCCAGGAGGCAATCAGCCCCAGCATTTT. The encoded protein is CASSFHDPGGNQPQHF. This sequence joins TRBV12-3 or TRBV12-4 and TRBJ1-5; no clear D gene. V dropped 3 bases and J dropped 2 bases, with 14 bases sitting between them. The CDR3 is made up of 16 amino acids.

This chain links TRBV27 with TRBJ2-1; D possibly corresponds to TRBD2 (7 bases). Trimming cost V 2 bases and J 6 bases, with 17 bases left between them. Looked up from germline, CDR1 is MNHEY and CDR2 is SMNVEV (reference sequence). The CDR3 contains 16 residues. CDR3 sequence (DNA): TGTGCCAGCAGTTTAGAGGGGGGGGGCTTTCTCAATGAGCAGTTCTTC. Amino acids: CASSLEGGGFLNEQFF.

The chain is built from TRBV3-1 and TRBJ2-1; TRBD2 is a possible D gene (6 bases). CDR3 length: 15 residues. CDR1 is LGHDT and CDR2 is YNNKEL in the germline V gene (reference sequence). Trimming pared 1 base from V and 10 bases from J, leaving 17 bases between. The CDR3 sequence is CASSQGSGDLAEQFF. CDR3 nucleotide sequence: TGTGCCAGCAGCCAAGGTTCGGGGGATCTAGCCGAGCAGTTCTTC.

This chain joins TRBV9 and TRBJ2-3, with D possibly called TRBD1 or TRBD2 (5 bases each). Germline values: CDR1 SGDLS, CDR2 YYNGEE. The CDR3 length is 18 residues. V was cut by 4 bases and J by 0 bases, with 21 bases left in between. The CDR3 loop reads CASSPYTPFGASTDTQYF. The CDR3 coding sequence is TGTGCCAGCAGCCCTTACACCCCTTTCGGGGCTAGCACAGATACGCAGTATTTT.

The chain combines TRBV6-5 with TRBJ2-7, with 7 bases matching TRBD2. V lost 8 bases, J lost 6 bases, and 10 bases stayed unmatched. The CDR3 totals 13 residues. The germline V gene encodes CDR1 MNHEY and CDR2 SVGAGI. The CDR3 DNA follows: TGTGCCAGCTCCCTGAGGCGGGAGTTCGAGCAGTACTTC. Amino acids: CASSLRREFEQYF.

By proportion, this clonotype is medium-sized. V and J are TRBV29-1 and TRBJ1-2; D unclear. Germline CDR1 is SQVTM and CDR2 is ANQGSEA. V lost 3 bases, J lost 8 bases, and 22 bases lay in between. The CDR3 runs 15 residues. The CDR3 protein is CSVEVAGAVGIGYTF. As DNA, the CDR3 is TGCAGCGTTGAGGTTGCTGGTGCCGTGGGTATCGGCTACACCTTC.

This clonotype was recorded once. V and J are TRBV7-3 and TRBJ1-2; unclear D gene. CDR3 length equals 12 residues. Per the germline V gene, CDR1 is SGHTA and CDR2 is FQGTGA. Trimming took 3 bases from V and 5 from J, leaving 7 bases between them. The CDR3 bases are TGTGCCAGCAGCTTTGGAGGGTATGGCTACACCTTC. It yields the protein CASSFGGYGYTF.

The table lists this clonotype with many counts. The chain employs TRBV29-1 and TRBJ2-5; 14 nucleotides agree with TRBD2. V shed 7 bases and J 11 bases; nucleotides not matched to a gene: 12. The germline V gene has CDR1 SQVTM and CDR2 ANQGSEA. The CDR3 extends over 14 amino acids. CDR3: CSAGLPGLAGEQYF. The CDR3 DNA sequence: TGCAGCGCGGGACTGCCGGGACTAGCGGGAGAACAGTACTTC.

The V gene is TRBV20-1, the J gene TRBJ2-7; the D gene is possibly TRBD2 (5 bases). The CDR3 runs to 15 residues. Per germline, CDR1 DFQATT and CDR2 SNEGSKA (reference sequence). Trimming shortened V by 2 bases and J by 7 bases, and 21 bases separated the two germline ends. In DNA form, the CDR3 reads TGCAGTGCTAGATCTCCGGGAATTGGCTACAATGAGCAGTACTTC. This codes for CSARSPGIGYNEQYF.

The CDR3 loop reads CSASTRQGPLNTEAFF. The CDR3 DNA sequence: TGCAGTGCTAGTACGCGACAGGGTCCCCTAAACACTGAAGCTTTCTTT. The chain links TRBV20-1 to TRBJ1-1, with 7 bases that match TRBD1. Unmatched junction bases numbered 12, after V lost 3 bases and J lost 2 bases. CDR3 length equals 16 residues. Per the germline V gene, CDR1 is DFQATT and CDR2 is SNEGSKA (reference sequence).